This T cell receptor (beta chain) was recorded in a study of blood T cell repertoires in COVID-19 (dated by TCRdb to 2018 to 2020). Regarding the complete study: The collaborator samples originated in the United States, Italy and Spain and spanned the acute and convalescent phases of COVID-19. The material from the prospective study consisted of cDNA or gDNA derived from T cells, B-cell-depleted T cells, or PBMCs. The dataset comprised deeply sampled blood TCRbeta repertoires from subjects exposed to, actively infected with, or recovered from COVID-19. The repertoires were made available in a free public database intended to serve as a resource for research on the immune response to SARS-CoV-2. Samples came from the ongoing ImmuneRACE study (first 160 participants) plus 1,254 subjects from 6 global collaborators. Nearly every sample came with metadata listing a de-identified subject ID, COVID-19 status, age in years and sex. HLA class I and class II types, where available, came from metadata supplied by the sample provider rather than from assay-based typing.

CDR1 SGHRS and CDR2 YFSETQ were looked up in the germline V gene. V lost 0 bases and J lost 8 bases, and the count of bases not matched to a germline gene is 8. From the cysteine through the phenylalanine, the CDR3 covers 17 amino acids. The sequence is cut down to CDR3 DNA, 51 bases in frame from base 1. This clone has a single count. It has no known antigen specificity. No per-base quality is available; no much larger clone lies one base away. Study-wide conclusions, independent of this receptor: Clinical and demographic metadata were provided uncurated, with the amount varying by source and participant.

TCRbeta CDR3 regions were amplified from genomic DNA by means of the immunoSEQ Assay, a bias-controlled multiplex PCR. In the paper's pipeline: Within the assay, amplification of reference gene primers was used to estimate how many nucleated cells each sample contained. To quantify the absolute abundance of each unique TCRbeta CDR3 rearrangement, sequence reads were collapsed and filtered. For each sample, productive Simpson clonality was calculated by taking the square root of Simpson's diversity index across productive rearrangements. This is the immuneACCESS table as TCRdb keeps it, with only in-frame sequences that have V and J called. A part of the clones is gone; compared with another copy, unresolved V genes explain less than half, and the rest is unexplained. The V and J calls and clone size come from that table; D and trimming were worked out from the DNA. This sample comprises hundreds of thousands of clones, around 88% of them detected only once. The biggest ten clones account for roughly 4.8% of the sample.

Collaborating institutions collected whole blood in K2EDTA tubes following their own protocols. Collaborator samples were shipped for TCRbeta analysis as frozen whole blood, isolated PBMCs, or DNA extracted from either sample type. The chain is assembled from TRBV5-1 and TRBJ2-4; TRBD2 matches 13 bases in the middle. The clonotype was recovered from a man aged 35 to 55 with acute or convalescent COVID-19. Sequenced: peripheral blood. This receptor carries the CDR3 CASSLVGTSGAGDIQYF. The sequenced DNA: TGCGCCAGCAGCTTGGTAGGGACTAGCGGGGCCGGGGACATTCAGTACTTC.